These T cell receptor beta chains were read from a single sample in a study of CD8 T cells in Susac syndrome. TCRdb called the immunoSEQ multiplex PCR reads again in MiXCR, with one record for every CDR3 protein. The sample yields under 200,000 distinct CDR3 sequences, 85% to 95% seen once. The source material was CD4+ T cells from PBMCs. The receptors derive from a human donor in good health. Both conserved end residues are part of each CDR3. A D gene is named only where the DNA matches it firmly. The size field is filled for only some rows; it gives once, few, many or a size class.

j_call,clone_size,v_call,d_call,cdr3_nt,cdr3_aa
TRBJ2-3,NA,TRBV7-2,TRBD2,TGTGCCAGCAGCTTAGGTCTAGCGGTTAGCACAGATACGCAGTATTTT,CASSLGLAVSTDTQYF
TRBJ1-1,NA,TRBV4-1,TRBD1,TGCGCCAGCAGCCAACAAAACAGGGGTGGCACTGAAGCTTTCTTT,CASSQQNRGGTEAFF
TRBJ1-1,few,TRBV27,NA,TGTGCCAGCAGTTCTGACAGCAAGAACACTGAAGCTTTCTTT,CASSSDSKNTEAFF
TRBJ1-5,once,TRBV20-1,TRBD1,TGCAGTGCTAGAGATCTAGGAGAACAGGGGAGGCAGCCCCAGCATTTT,CSARDLGEQGRQPQHF
TRBJ2-3,NA,TRBV28,NA,TGTGCCAGCACCTCTTTGACGCGGACGCAGTATTTT,CASTSLTRTQYF
TRBJ2-1,NA,TRBV6-2/TRBV6-3,TRBD1,TGTGCCAGCACCGAGACAGGGGATGAGCAGTTCTTC,CASTETGDEQFF
TRBJ2-5,NA,TRBV20-1,TRBD2,TGCAGTGCCATCCCACTAGCGGGGATCCAAGAGACCCAGTACTTC,CSAIPLAGIQETQYF
TRBJ2-1,NA,TRBV5-1,TRBD2,TGCGCCAGCAGCTTCTCTAGCGGGAACAATGAGCAGTTCTTC,CASSFSSGNNEQFF
TRBJ1-2,NA,TRBV12-3/TRBV12-4,NA,TGTGCCAGCAGTTTACGAGGCTACACCTTC,CASSLRGYTF
TRBJ2-2,NA,TRBV25-1,NA,TGTGCCAGCAGTGATTCCCAGACGAGGCGCGGGGAGCTGTTTTTT,CASSDSQTRRGELFF
TRBJ2-1,NA,TRBV2,NA,TGTGCCAGCAGTGAAAGACCGATCTCCAATGAGCAGTTCTTC,CASSERPISNEQFF
TRBJ1-1,once,TRBV7-2,TRBD1,TGTGCCAGCAGCTTTGGGGACAGGGGAGCTTTCTTT,CASSFGDRGAFF
TRBJ2-1,NA,TRBV27,NA,TGTGCCAGCATCGCTCGGGGTCAGTTTTCCTACAATGAGCAGTTCTTC,CASIARGQFSYNEQFF
TRBJ1-6,NA,TRBV12-3/TRBV12-4,NA,TGTGCCAGCACCCGACAAGGTACAGGGTCACCCCTCCACTTT,CASTRQGTGSPLHF
TRBJ1-5,NA,TRBV25-1,NA,TGTGCCAGCAGTGAGGGAGTGCAGCCCCAGCATTTT,CASSEGVQPQHF
TRBJ2-5,NA,TRBV29-1,TRBD1,TGCAGCGTTGAAGATGACAGGGGAGAGACCCAGTACTTC,CSVEDDRGETQYF
TRBJ2-5,once,TRBV24-1,NA,TGTGCCACCAGCCGGGCTAACGGAGAGACCCAGTACTTC,CATSRANGETQYF
TRBJ2-3,NA,TRBV29-1,NA,TGCAGCGGTGCAGAGAGGGCGGTAGATACGCAGTATTTT,CSGAERAVDTQYF
TRBJ1-1,once,TRBV2,TRBD1,TGTGCCAGCAGTACTTTGGGACAGCCGAACACTGAAGCTTTCTTT,CASSTLGQPNTEAFF
TRBJ2-4,once,TRBV29-1,NA,TGCAGCGTTGGGGTGCTGGGAGGGGGCATTCAGTACTTC,CSVGVLGGGIQYF
TRBJ2-1,NA,TRBV3-1,TRBD2,TGTGCCAGCAGCCATCCTTCTCTAGCGGGAGCCCGGAATGAGCAGTTCTTC,CASSHPSLAGARNEQFF
TRBJ2-7,NA,TRBV20-1,NA,TGCAGTGCCCTTTCCTACGAGCAGTACTTC,CSALSYEQYF
TRBJ1-2,NA,TRBV20-1,NA,TGCAGTGCGTGGTTCAGGGCGTTCCACCAAGGCTACACCTTC,CSAWFRAFHQGYTF
TRBJ2-2,NA,TRBV7-2,NA,TGTGCCAGCAGCCGCCCGAGGACTCAGAACACCGGGGAGCTGTTTTTT,CASSRPRTQNTGELFF
TRBJ2-1,NA,TRBV7-9,NA,TGTGCCAGCAGTTTTACTAGTCATGGGCAGTTCTTC,CASSFTSHGQFF
TRBJ2-1,NA,TRBV20-1,NA,TGCAGTGCTTCCGAGGGTGAGCAGTTCTTC,CSASEGEQFF
TRBJ2-3,NA,TRBV12-3/TRBV12-4,NA,TGTGCCAGCACCCCGCTGGATACGCAGTATTTT,CASTPLDTQYF
TRBJ1-2,NA,TRBV13,NA,TGTGCCAGCAGCTTATTATTGGGAGGGAAAGATGGCTACACCTTC,CASSLLLGGKDGYTF
TRBJ1-2,NA,TRBV3-1,TRBD1,TGTGCCAGCGGTAGACAGGGGGCGTATGGCTACACCTTC,CASGRQGAYGYTF
TRBJ2-5,NA,TRBV29-1,TRBD2,TGCAGCGTGTATCTAGGCGGGAGTGAGACCCAGTACTTC,CSVYLGGSETQYF
TRBJ2-3,NA,TRBV20-1,TRBD2,TGCAGTGCTAGAGATAGTACTAGCGGGACCAGCGCAGATACGCAGTATTTT,CSARDSTSGTSADTQYF
TRBJ1-2,NA,TRBV30,NA,TGTGCCAGTCCGGACAGTAACTATGGCTACACCTTC,CASPDSNYGYTF
TRBJ2-5,once,TRBV19,NA,TGTGCCAGTAGGGACACGAGGAGGCAAGAGACCCAGTACTTC,CASRDTRRQETQYF
TRBJ2-1,NA,TRBV7-2,TRBD1,TGTGCCAGCAGTTACGACAGGGTTGGCAATGAGCAGTTCTTC,CASSYDRVGNEQFF
TRBJ2-1,NA,TRBV20-1,NA,TGCAGTGCACACCCGGGAGTGGGGACTCAGCAGTTCTTC,CSAHPGVGTQQFF
TRBJ1-2,NA,TRBV6-5,NA,TGTGCCAGTCGCGTCGGGGGCCGAGGCTACACCTTC,CASRVGGRGYTF
TRBJ1-5,NA,TRBV2,NA,TGTGCCAGCAGTCGAACAGTCAATCAGCCCCAGCATTTT,CASSRTVNQPQHF
TRBJ1-1,NA,TRBV27,NA,TGTGCCAGCAGTTTACGGGAAGGCACTGAAGCTTTCTTT,CASSLREGTEAFF
TRBJ2-1,NA,TRBV5-4,NA,TGTGCCAGCAGCCCCCCGGAGCCACATTCCTACAATGAGCAGTTCTTC,CASSPPEPHSYNEQFF
TRBJ1-6,NA,TRBV2,TRBD1,TGTGCCAGCAGTGGCCGGGACAGGGCTAATTCACCCCTCCACTTT,CASSGRDRANSPLHF
TRBJ2-4,NA,TRBV3-1,TRBD1,TGTGCCAGCAGCCCGGACAGGGCGTCAAACATTCAGTACTTC,CASSPDRASNIQYF
TRBJ2-1,once,TRBV19,TRBD1,TGTGCCAGTAGGCAGGGACAGGGGACTAATGAGCAGTTCTTC,CASRQGQGTNEQFF
TRBJ1-1,NA,TRBV7-2,TRBD1,TGTGCCAGCAGGACAGGGTCGGAGAACACTGAAGCTTTCTTT,CASRTGSENTEAFF
TRBJ2-7,once,TRBV12-5,TRBD1,TGTGCTAGTGGTTTGGATCCGGGACAGGGGACCGAGCAGTACTTC,CASGLDPGQGTEQYF
TRBJ2-7,NA,TRBV6-5,TRBD1,TGTGCCAGCAGTGCGGACAGGGTTCGCGCGGACTTC,CASSADRVRADF
TRBJ1-3,NA,TRBV29-1,NA,TGCAGCGTGGGGCTTGGGGGCTCTGGAAACACCATATATTTT,CSVGLGGSGNTIYF
TRBJ1-5,NA,TRBV2,TRBD1,TGTGCCAGCAGTCTCACGCGGGCAGGGGGCCGCAATCAGCCCCAGCATTTT,CASSLTRAGGRNQPQHF
TRBJ1-1,once,TRBV20-1,NA,TGCAGTGCTAGAGCTACGACAGGCATGAACACTGAAGCTTTCTTT,CSARATTGMNTEAFF
TRBJ1-6,NA,TRBV7-8,NA,TGTGCCAGCAGCCGACAGCTTAATGATTCACCCCTCCACTTT,CASSRQLNDSPLHF
TRBJ1-1,NA,TRBV18,NA,TGTGCCAGCTCAGCGGGAACAGGGATACGAACTGAAGCTTTCTTT,CASSAGTGIRTEAFF
TRBJ1-2,once,TRBV6-6,TRBD1,TGTGCCAGCAACAAACCGGGACAGGGGGCTCGAGGCTACACCTTC,CASNKPGQGARGYTF